Below are 23 T cell receptor beta chains sequenced from a single sample in a study of blood T cells in healthy people across ages. The use of a sample-barcoded 5' primer and a J-beta primer mix characterized a second PCR of roughly 6 to 11 cycles. Each CDR3 protein gets one entry after TCRdb re-called the 5' RACE reads with MiXCR. The table shows about 720,000 distinct CDR3 sequences, with about a fifth occurring only once. Sequenced sample: blood. These receptors were collected from a man between 65 and 85 years old in good health.

The genes are TRBV18 and TRBJ2-5, with D perhaps given as TRBD1 or TRBD2 (6 bases each). The CDR3 runs to 14 residues. V lost 2 bases and J lost 2, with 9 bases in between. The V gene's germline CDR1 is KGHSH and CDR2 LQKENI. CDR3 region: CASSPTGTQETQYF. The DNA for the CDR3 is TGTGCCAGCTCACCAACAGGGACTCAAGAGACCCAGTACTTC. Full variable domain (outside the CDR3, taken from reference TRBV18 and TRBJ2-5): NAGVMQNPRHLVRRRGQEARLRCSPMKGHSHVYWYRQLPEEGLKFMVYLQKENIIDESGMPKERFSAEFPKEGPSILRIQQVVRGDSAAYFCASSPTGTQETQYFGPGTRLLVL.

This clonotype was recorded at least ten times. The chain employs TRBV10-3 and TRBJ2-1; the match to TRBD2 covers 16 bases. Germline V gene data show CDR1 as ENHRY and CDR2 as SYGVKD. The V and J ends lost 6 bases and 7 bases, in that order; junction bases with no gene match: 6. This CDR3 spans 16 amino acids. The CDR3 nucleotides read TGTGCCATCAGCCCTACGGGACTAGCGGGAGGGAATGAGCAGTTCTTC. Translated: CAISPTGLAGGNEQFF.

This clonotype was seen only a few times. A much bigger clone sits one base away, suggesting this may be a read error. The chain joins TRBV12-3 or TRBV12-4 to TRBJ1-1; 9 bases match TRBD1. This CDR3 has 13 residues. Losses at the gene ends were 11 bases for V and 3 bases for J; bases not matched to a gene: 7. Written as DNA, the CDR3 is TGTGCCGGCACTCGGACAGGGGACACTGAAGCTTTCTTT. Its translation: CAGTRTGDTEAFF.

The CDR3 nucleotides read TGTGCCAGCAGTTTACAAGGGGCGCGTGAAAAACTGTTTTTT. Its protein product is CASSLQGAREKLFF. J is TRBJ1-4 and V is TRBV12-3 or TRBV12-4; tentative D call: TRBD1 (5 bases). The length of the CDR3 is 14 residues. The V end lost 2 bases, the J end lost 7 bases, and 11 bases lay between the germline ends.

This clonotype was observed a few times. A read error may produce the germline difference seen at one junction end. The V gene is TRBV12-3 or TRBV12-4, the J gene TRBJ1-4; 7 bases are a match to TRBD1. The CDR3 extends over 16 amino acids. As DNA, the CDR3 is TGTGCCGGCAGTTCTAATGTGGGGGCAGGGGGTGAAAAACTGTTTTTT. This codes for CAGSSNVGAGGEKLFF.

This clonotype was found a few times. The gene calls are TRBV2 and TRBJ2-1; D ambiguous. Germline lookup yields CDR1 SNHLY and CDR2 FYNNEI. This CDR3 has 15 amino acids. Trimming took 1 base from V and 0 from J, leaving 7 bases between them. In DNA form, the CDR3 reads TGTGCCAGCAGTGAAGGGAAGAGCTCCTACAATGAGCAGTTCTTC. Protein product: CASSEGKSSYNEQFF.

This clonotype occurred once. The chain has TRBV6-1 and TRBJ1-1; the D is unclear. CDR1 is MNHNS and CDR2 is SASEGT in the germline V gene. The CDR3 loop spans 14 amino acids. The V and J ends lost 8 bases and 0 bases respectively, with 13 bases between them. Here the CDR3 reads CASPGRILNTEAFF. The CDR3, as DNA: TGTGCCAGCCCCGGACGGATTCTGAACACTGAAGCTTTCTTT.

With regard to this clonotype: The junction departs from germline at one end; a sequencing error may be responsible. The rearrangement uses TRBV6-2 or TRBV6-3 and TRBJ2-4; D gene ambiguous. The germline gives CDR1 MNHEY, CDR2 SVGEGT. The CDR3 runs to 13 residues. The CDR3 is CASSEAGRNIQHF. In DNA form, the CDR3 reads TGTGCCAGCAGTGAAGCCGGCAGAAACATTCAGCACTTC.

This clonotype was seen a handful of times. V usage is TRBV7-7 and J usage is TRBJ2-1; TRBD1 is a possible D gene (6 bases). Trimming took 5 bases from V and 5 from J, leaving 13 bases between them. The CDR3 has 14 residues. Germline V gene lookup returns CDR1 SSHAT and CDR2 FNYEAQ (reference sequence). CDR3: CASSQGHQNNEQFF. CDR3 bases: TGTGCCAGCAGCCAGGGACACCAAAACAATGAGCAGTTCTTC.

J is TRBJ1-1 and V is TRBV27; no definite D call. Germline CDR1 is MNHEY and CDR2 is SMNVEV (reference sequence). CDR3 size: 14 residues. Between the trimmed V and J ends, which lost 4 bases and 6 bases, there was a span of 15 bases. CDR3 region: CASSSERGLPEAFF. The CDR3 DNA reads as TGTGCCAGCAGTTCGGAACGCGGGCTCCCTGAAGCTTTCTTT.

This clonotype was seen more than once but under ten times. This chain uses TRBV7-9 with TRBJ2-5; no definite D call. V dropped 5 bases and J dropped 3 bases, with 7 bases sitting between them. Germline V gene data show CDR1 as SEHNR and CDR2 as FQNEAQ (reference sequence). The CDR3 is 12 residues long. CDR3 protein: CASSQRKETQYF. In nucleotides, the CDR3 is TGTGCCAGCAGCCAACGCAAAGAGACCCAGTACTTC.

The chain has TRBV5-6 and TRBJ2-3, with 12 bases matching TRBD2. The germline V gene encodes CDR1 SGHDT and CDR2 YYEEEE. The V gene end was trimmed by 4 bases and the J gene end by 5 bases; junction bases not matched to a gene: 8. The CDR3 consists of 16 residues. Here the CDR3 DNA reads TGTGCCAGCAGCCCATCGCCGGGACTAGCGGGAGATACGCAGTATTTT. This sequence encodes CASSPSPGLAGDTQYF.

At least ten counts were recorded for this clonotype. The V gene is TRBV20-1, the J gene TRBJ1-4; TRBD1 matches 10 bases. Germline values: CDR1 DFQATT, CDR2 SNEGSKA (reference sequence). The CDR3 totals 15 residues. V lost 3 bases, J lost 8 bases, and 9 bases stayed unmatched. The CDR3 nucleotides are TGCAGTGCTAGGCGGGACAGGGGATTGGGAGAAAAACTGTTTTTT. Protein sequence: CSARRDRGLGEKLFF.

The V call is TRBV12-3 or TRBV12-4, the J call TRBJ1-4; 7 bases agree with TRBD1. The CDR3 contains 14 residues. V dropped 4 bases and J dropped 7; count of bases not matched to a gene: 6. The CDR3 DNA reads TGTGCCAGCAGTTCTACAGGGGCGGGTGAAAAACTGTTTTTT. This gives the protein CASSSTGAGEKLFF.

CDR3 nucleotides: TGTGCCAGCAGTACGACGTTCCGAGAGACCCAGTACTTC. Amino acid sequence: CASSTTFRETQYF. The chain carries TRBV12-3 or TRBV12-4 and TRBJ2-5; D is unclear. CDR3 length: 13 amino acids. Trimming cost V 5 bases and J 4 bases, with 11 bases left between them.

Comment on this clonotype: Given a much more abundant clone one base away, this may be a read error. CDR3 protein: CASRWYQETQYF. As DNA, the CDR3 is TGTGCCAGCAGGTGGTACCAAGAGACCCAGTACTTC. The chain has TRBV12-3 or TRBV12-4 and TRBJ2-5; D remains unclear. The CDR3 sequence is 12 residues long. Trimming took 6 bases from V and 0 from J, leaving 5 bases between them.

The J gene is TRBJ2-1, the V gene TRBV5-5, with 7 bases aligning to TRBD2. Looked up from germline, CDR1 is SGHKS and CDR2 is YYEKEE (reference sequence). This CDR3 region has 16 residues. With V trimmed by 4 bases and J by 2 bases, 9 bases remained unmatched. CDR3 DNA sequence: TGTGCCAGCAGCCCCGCGACTAGCTCTCCCTACAATGAGCAGTTCTTC. This gives the protein CASSPATSSPYNEQFF. The variable domain in full, completed from reference TRBV5-5 and TRBJ2-1, reads DAGVTQSPTHLIKTRGQQVTLRCSPISGHKSVSWYQQVLGQGPQFIFQYYEKEERGRGNFPDRFSARQFPNYSSELNVNALLLGDSALYLCASSPATSSPYNEQFFGPGTRLTVL.

The rearrangement uses TRBV11-2 and TRBJ2-1; 7 bases map to TRBD2. The CDR3 has 13 residues. Germline CDR1 is SGHAT and CDR2 is FQNNGV. V lost 8 bases, J lost 7 bases, and 8 bases stayed unmatched. CDR3 loop: CASGRLAWNEQFF. CDR3 DNA sequence: TGTGCCAGCGGAAGACTAGCTTGGAATGAGCAGTTCTTC.

A remark on this clonotype: At one of its ends the junction is not consistent with the germline gene, which may arise from a read error. The CDR3 sequence: CASIRASVSSNEQFF. As DNA, the CDR3 is TGTGCCAGCATCCGGGCTTCGGTTTCCTCCAATGAGCAGTTCTTC. V usage is TRBV28 and J usage is TRBJ2-1; no clear D. CDR3 length: 15 amino acids. Germline V gene data show CDR1 as MDHEN and CDR2 as SYDVKM.

V usage is TRBV29-1 and J usage is TRBJ2-3; the D gene is possibly TRBD2 (6 bases). Deletions cut 4 bases from V and 1 base from J, with 15 bases between. Germline V gene sequence: CDR1 SQVTM, CDR2 ANQGSEA. The length of the CDR3 is 15 residues. CDR3: CSVARGFFGTDTQYF. The CDR3 DNA follows: TGCAGCGTTGCGCGGGGCTTCTTCGGCACAGATACGCAGTATTTT.

J is TRBJ2-3 and V is TRBV3-1; D uncertain. The CDR3 has 14 residues. The V end lost 1 base, the J end lost 5 bases, and 10 bases lay between the germline ends. Germline CDR1 reads LGHDT; CDR2 reads YNNKEL (reference sequence). CDR3 amino acids: CASSQGPWLDTQYF. The CDR3 coding sequence is TGTGCCAGCAGCCAAGGACCTTGGCTAGATACGCAGTATTTT.

This rearrangement joins TRBV14 to TRBJ1-1; D might be TRBD1 (5 bases). Trimming took 4 bases from V and 7 from J, leaving 10 bases between them. Germline V gives CDR1 SGHDN, CDR2 FVKESK. The CDR3 loop spans 12 amino acids. The CDR3 loop is CASSPQGYEAFF. CDR3 in DNA: TGTGCCAGCAGCCCCCAGGGATATGAAGCTTTCTTT.

The rearrangement uses TRBV12-3 or TRBV12-4 and TRBJ2-1, with D tentatively TRBD2 (5 bases). V lost 0 bases and J 4 bases, leaving 10 bases between the germline ends. The CDR3 has 15 residues. The CDR3 sequence: CASSLAGVGYNEQFF. CDR3 in DNA: TGTGCCAGCAGTTTAGCGGGAGTGGGGTACAATGAGCAGTTCTTC.